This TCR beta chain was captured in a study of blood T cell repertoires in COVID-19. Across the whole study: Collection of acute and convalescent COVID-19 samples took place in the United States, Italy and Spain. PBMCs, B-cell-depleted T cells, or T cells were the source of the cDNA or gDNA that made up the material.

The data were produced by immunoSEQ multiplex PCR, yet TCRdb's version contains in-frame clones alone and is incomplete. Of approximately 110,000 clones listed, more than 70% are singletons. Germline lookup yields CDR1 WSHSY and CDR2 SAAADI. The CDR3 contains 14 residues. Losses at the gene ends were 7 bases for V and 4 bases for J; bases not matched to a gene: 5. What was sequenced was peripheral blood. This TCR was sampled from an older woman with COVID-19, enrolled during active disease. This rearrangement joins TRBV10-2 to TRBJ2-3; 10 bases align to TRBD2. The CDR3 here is CASIVSGGADTQYF. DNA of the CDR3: TGCGCCAGCATTGTAAGCGGGGGGGCAGATACGCAGTATTTT.